This T cell receptor beta chain is drawn from a study of early T cells in non-severe SARS-CoV-2 infection. The CDR3 loop spans 15 amino acids. V was clipped by 3 bases and J by 3 bases; unmatched bases: 5. The germline CDR1 and CDR2 sequences are MNHEY and SVGEGT. In this sample, this clonotype turned up many times. Its antigen remains unknown. Study-wide findings and caveats: A preference for anti-spike CD8 responses marked VDJdb matching, which missed private and CD4 specificities.

Each CDR3 protein gets one entry after TCRdb re-called the 5' RACE reads with MiXCR. In the table there are approximately 49,000 distinct CDR3 sequences, about 11% of which are singletons. This receptor was taken from an adult who was a healthcare worker with PCR-confirmed SARS-CoV-2 infection or an uninfected control (not recorded which). What was sequenced was whole blood. This chain connects TRBV6-2 or TRBV6-3 to TRBJ2-7; 10 nucleotides align to TRBD2. This CDR3 is CASSYGLAVSYEQYF. The DNA of the CDR3 is TGTGCCAGCAGTTATGGACTAGCGGTGAGCTACGAGCAGTACTTC.